This paragraph reports one T cell receptor beta chain. Its binding antigen is unknown. No base quality information exists; no much larger clone differs at one position. The same CDR3 is also encoded by other DNA sequences in this sample. The entry originates in a study of blood T cell repertoires in COVID-19 (TCRdb year 2020). Some background on the complete study: The collaborator samples originated in the United States, Italy and Spain and spanned the acute and convalescent phases of COVID-19. The prospective study material was composed of cDNA or gDNA derived from T cells, B-cell-depleted T cells, or PBMCs. The dataset comprised deeply sampled blood TCRbeta repertoires from subjects exposed to, actively infected with, or recovered from COVID-19. The repertoires were released in a freely available public database meant as a resource for research on the immune response to SARS-CoV-2. Samples came from the ongoing ImmuneRACE study (first 160 participants) plus 1,254 subjects from 6 global collaborators. The sample metadata nearly always contained a de-identified subject ID, COVID-19 status, age in years and sex. Where available, HLA class I and class II types were obtained from metadata supplied by the sample provider rather than from assay-based typing. Here is what the overall study found, with its caveats: The quantity of clinical and demographic metadata differed by source and by participant and was supplied without curation.

Collaborating institutions collected whole blood in K2EDTA tubes following their own protocols. For TCRbeta analysis, collaborators shipped samples in one of three forms: frozen whole blood, isolated PBMCs, or DNA extracted from either of those sample types. The germline V and J ends show losses of 4 bases and 3 bases respectively, and no gene match explains 5 bases of the junction. CDR1 and CDR2 are read off the germline V gene (reference sequence) as SGHNT and YYREEE. From the cysteine up to the phenylalanine, the CDR3 has a length of 14 residues. Only the CDR3 DNA stays, 42 bases, in frame from base 1. TCRbeta CDR3 regions were amplified from genomic DNA using the immunoSEQ Assay, a bias-controlled multiplex PCR. On the study's bioinformatics: Nucleated cell counts per sample were estimated from amplification of reference gene primers within the assay. To quantify the absolute abundance of each unique TCRbeta CDR3 rearrangement, sequence reads were collapsed and filtered. For each sample, productive Simpson clonality was calculated as the square root of Simpson's diversity index over productive rearrangements. Held by TCRdb, this immuneACCESS table contains in-frame sequences only and omits some clones. Under half of the omission traces to an unresolved V gene where checked; the cause of the rest is unknown. V and J calls and clone size are copied from that table; D and trimming were computed from the DNA. The sample table contains roughly 500,000 clones; only one count was recorded for around 85% of them. Approximately 2.9% of the sample belongs to the ten largest clones.

The receptor's source is a human donor in a cohort sampled during active COVID-19. The chain is encoded by TRBV5-4 joined to TRBJ1-2; TRBD1 matches 8 bases in the middle. The source material was peripheral blood. The nucleotide sequence is given as TGTGCCAGCAGCCCTGACAGGGGTGACTATGGCTACACCTTC. Its translation reads: CASSPDRGDYGYTF.